These 27 T cell receptor beta chains share one sample of origin, sequenced in a study of blood T cell repertoires in COVID-19. Assay used: immunoSEQ multiplex PCR; TCRdb lists only in-frame clones, some missing. The data hold about 100,000 clones, with 89% observed a single time. Input material: peripheral blood. The receptors come from a man aged 40-49 years with active or convalescent COVID-19.

The chain combines TRBV19 with TRBJ2-6; tentatively, D is TRBD1 (6 bases). V was cut by 5 bases and J by 0 bases, with 11 bases left in between. Germline CDR1 is LNHDA and CDR2 is SQIVND (reference sequence). The CDR3 extends over 16 amino acids. CDR3 sequence: CASSLQGLSGANVLTF. DNA of the CDR3: TGTGCCAGTAGTCTACAGGGCCTCTCTGGGGCCAACGTCCTGACTTTC.

The chain links TRBV5-6 to TRBJ2-1, with a tentative D call TRBD1 (5 bases). The V end was cut by 3 bases, the J end by 2 bases, with 15 bases between. The germline V gene has CDR1 SGHDT and CDR2 YYEEEE. CDR3 length: 16 amino acids. CDR3 loop: CASSSQGQGTYNEQFF. The CDR3 bases are TGTGCCAGCAGCTCACAAGGGCAGGGCACCTACAATGAGCAGTTCTTC.

The rearrangement joins TRBV28 to TRBJ1-2, with 9 bases identical to TRBD1. This CDR3 contains 13 residues. CDR1 MDHEN and CDR2 SYDVKM come from the germline V gene. J lost 3 bases, V lost 6 bases, and 2 bases had no gene match. This CDR3 is CASRTGGDYGYTF. The CDR3 DNA sequence: TGTGCCAGCAGAACAGGGGGCGACTATGGCTACACCTTC.

The chain uses TRBV30 and TRBJ1-2; D is uncertain. Trimming cost V 5 bases and J 5 bases, with 6 bases left between them. This CDR3 spans 10 amino acids. The V gene's germline CDR1 is GTSNPN and CDR2 SVGIG (reference sequence). CDR3: CAWGLYGYTF. CDR3 DNA: TGTGCCTGGGGACTGTATGGCTACACCTTC. The full variable domain, rest sourced from reference TRBV30 and TRBJ1-2, is SQTIHQWPATLVQPVGSPLSLECTVEGTSNPNLYWYRQAAGRGLQLLFYSVGIGQISSEVPQNLSASRPQDRQFILSSKKLLLSDSGFYLCAWGLYGYTFGSGTRLTVV.

V is TRBV29-1 and J is TRBJ2-5, with TRBD2 identical over 13 bases. The V and J ends lost 1 base and 2 bases, in that order; junction bases with no gene match: 7. CDR1 is SQVTM and CDR2 is ANQGSEA in the germline V gene. This CDR3 comprises 17 residues. In DNA form, the CDR3 reads TGCAGCGTTGAAGGTGGACTAGCGGGAGACAGACAAGAGACCCAGTACTTC. Its translation is CSVEGGLAGDRQETQYF. Looking up the rest from reference TRBV29-1 and TRBJ2-5 gives the full variable domain: SAVISQKPSRDICQRGTSLTIQCQVDSQVTMMFWYRQQPGQSLTLIATANQGSEATYESGFVIDKFPISRPNLTFSTLTVSNMSPEDSSIYLCSVEGGLAGDRQETQYFGPGTRLLVL.

The V gene is TRBV7-8, the J gene TRBJ1-1; D call uncertain. The germline V gene has CDR1 SGHVS and CDR2 FQNEAQ. With 0 bases removed from V and 10 bases from J, the gap between germline ends came to 12 bases. The CDR3 contains 13 residues. The CDR3 DNA follows: TGTGCCAGCAGCTTAGCTCGGGTCTCGGGAGCTTTCTTT. Translating it yields CASSLARVSGAFF.

This sequence joins TRBV7-2 and TRBJ1-1; D is uncertain. The CDR3 sequence is 14 residues long. The germline V gene has CDR1 SGHTA and CDR2 FQGNSA. V dropped 3 bases and J dropped 0 bases, with 8 bases sitting between them. The CDR3 bases are TGTGCCAGCAGCTTCTTCCAGATGAACACTGAAGCTTTCTTT. It specifies CASSFFQMNTEAFF.

This sequence joins TRBV7-8 and TRBJ2-7; the match to TRBD2 covers 9 bases. Germline assignment: CDR1 SGHVS and CDR2 FQNEAQ. This CDR3 region has 14 residues. V lost 5 bases to trimming and J lost 4 bases; unmatched junction nucleotides: 6. CDR3 protein: CASSHSGGYYEQYF. The DNA of the CDR3 is TGTGCCAGCAGCCATAGCGGGGGTTATTACGAGCAGTACTTC.

This rearrangement joins TRBV5-1 to TRBJ1-4; D gene unclear. V lost 2 bases, J lost 5 bases, and 7 bases lay in between. The germline CDR1 and CDR2 sequences are SGHRS and YFSETQ. The CDR3 has 13 residues. CDR3 loop: CASSFTPNEKLFF. CDR3 coding DNA: TGCGCCAGCAGCTTTACTCCAAATGAAAAACTGTTTTTT.

Comment on this clone: Other DNA sequences in this specimen translate into the identical CDR3. The chain has TRBV30 and TRBJ1-5, with 7 bases that match TRBD1. The V gene's germline CDR1 is GTSNPN and CDR2 SVGIG (reference sequence). V dropped 2 bases and J dropped 4; count of bases not matched to a gene: 5. The CDR3 has 14 amino acids. Written as DNA, the CDR3 is TGTGCCTGGAGTTGGGCAGGGGGTAATCAGCCCCAGCATTTT. Its translation: CAWSWAGGNQPQHF.

This clone has only one observation. This sequence joins TRBV28 and TRBJ2-1; 9 bases are a match to TRBD1. Germline V gene sequence: CDR1 MDHEN, CDR2 SYDVKM. CDR3 length equals 15 residues. V shed 6 bases, J shed 9 bases, and the junction held 12 bases outside the gene matches. CDR3 sequence: CASRKQGATRSEQFF. The CDR3 DNA follows: TGTGCCAGCAGAAAACAGGGGGCCACTAGGAGTGAGCAGTTCTTC.

This chain uses TRBV4-3 with TRBJ1-5; D remains ambiguous. The CDR3 has 13 residues. Germline V gene sequence: CDR1 LGHNA, CDR2 YSLEER. The V gene lost 1 base and the J gene lost 6 bases, with 7 bases spanning the gap. The CDR3 bases are TGCGCCAGCAGCCAAGGTCTCCCTCAGCCCCAGCATTTT. It is translated as CASSQGLPQPQHF.

This chain uses TRBV30 with TRBJ1-6; D might be TRBD1 (5 bases). The ends were cut back, 1 base at V and 10 bases at J, with 20 bases in the middle. This CDR3 region has 16 residues. Germline CDR1 is GTSNPN and CDR2 is SVGIG (reference sequence). Here the CDR3 reads CAWSEGQGTVRSPLHF. The CDR3 DNA is TGTGCCTGGAGTGAAGGGCAGGGAACAGTTCGATCACCCCTCCACTTT.

V is TRBV2 and J is TRBJ1-4; possible D gene TRBD1, 5 bases. CDR1 and CDR2 (germline): SNHLY, FYNNEI. This CDR3 region has 15 residues. V gave up 7 bases and J gave up 6 bases, with 18 bases separating them. The CDR3 DNA follows: TGTGCCAGCATGGTAGCGGGACTAGGTTATGAAAAACTGTTTTTT. It specifies CASMVAGLGYEKLFF. The variable domain in full, with the rest retrieved from reference TRBV2 and TRBJ1-4, is EPEVTQTPSHQVTQMGQEVILRCVPISNHLYFYWYRQILGQKVEFLVSFYNNEISEKSEIFDDQFSVERPDGSNFTLKIRSTKLEDSAMYFCASMVAGLGYEKLFFGSGTQLSVL.

The CDR3 region has the DNA TGTGCCAGCTCACCCACAGGGGCAACCTACGAGCAGTACTTC. Translation gives CASSPTGATYEQYF. The chain links TRBV18 to TRBJ2-7; 7 bases fit TRBD1. The CDR3 length is 14 residues. Germline values: CDR1 KGHSH, CDR2 LQKENI. V lost 3 bases, J lost 2 bases, and 4 bases stayed unmatched.

This chain connects TRBV28 to TRBJ1-3; D remains ambiguous. CDR1 MDHEN and CDR2 SYDVKM come from the germline V gene. The ends were cut back, 8 bases at V and 2 bases at J, with 13 bases in the middle. This CDR3 comprises 14 residues. The CDR3 loop is CASRTPPPGNTIYF. CDR3 DNA: TGTGCCAGCCGAACTCCCCCTCCTGGAAACACCATATATTTT.

The CDR3 here is CASSQETGVQGRSQPQHF. In DNA, the CDR3 is TGCGCCAGCAGCCAAGAAACTGGGGTCCAGGGGAGAAGTCAGCCCCAGCATTTT. V usage is TRBV4-1 and J usage is TRBJ1-5, with a possible D match to TRBD1 (6 bases). The CDR3 length is 18 residues. V gave up 0 bases and J gave up 6 bases, with 21 bases separating them. Germline V gives CDR1 MGHRA, CDR2 YSYEKL.

The V gene is TRBV5-4, the J gene TRBJ1-1, with 9 bases fitting TRBD1. Trimming at V came to 3 bases and at J to 11 bases, leaving 11 bases not matched to a gene. The CDR3 has 14 residues. Germline assignment: CDR1 SGHNT and CDR2 YYREEE (reference sequence). The CDR3 here is CASSSPGQGFLAFF. DNA for the CDR3: TGTGCCAGCAGCTCCCCGGGACAGGGTTTTTTGGCTTTCTTT.

This chain connects TRBV6-5 to TRBJ1-6; D possibly corresponds to TRBD1 (6 bases). This CDR3 is 13 amino acids long. Trimming stripped 7 bases from V and 7 bases from J, with 11 bases between. Germline CDR1 and CDR2: MNHEY and SVGAGI. This chain's CDR3 is CASTHTGNSPLHF. In DNA form, the CDR3 reads TGTGCCAGCACCCATACAGGGAATTCACCCCTCCACTTT.

This clone was counted a single time. The rearrangement links TRBV10-2 to TRBJ1-2; the D gene is possibly TRBD1 (5 bases). Per the germline V gene, CDR1 is WSHSY and CDR2 is SAAADI. This CDR3 region has 16 residues. Trimming cost V 3 bases and J 4 bases, with 18 bases left between them. CDR3 nucleotides: TGCGCCAGCAGTGATTATTCGGAGGGGCGGGTCTATGGCTACACCTTC. It encodes CASSDYSEGRVYGYTF.

The chain is built from TRBV2 and TRBJ2-2; 8 bases match TRBD1. The trim removed 4 bases at V and 2 bases at J, leaving 3 bases unmatched. CDR3 length equals 15 residues. CDR1 and CDR2 (germline): SNHLY, FYNNEI. CDR3 residues: CASSADRGNTGELFF. In DNA, the CDR3 is TGTGCCAGCAGTGCTGACAGGGGTAACACCGGGGAGCTGTTTTTT.

The CDR3 DNA is TGTGCCAGCAAGGCGGACTATAACACAGATACGCAGTATTTT. This sequence encodes CASKADYNTDTQYF. The chain combines TRBV7-2 with TRBJ2-3, with a weak D call TRBD2 (6 bases). Trimming removed 7 bases at V and 2 bases at J, with 13 bases between. Germline V CDR1 and CDR2: SGHTA, FQGNSA. This CDR3 spans 14 amino acids.

V is TRBV10-3 and J is TRBJ1-1, with 8 nucleotides matching TRBD1. CDR1 and CDR2 from the germline V gene are ENHRY and SYGVKD. The CDR3 is made up of 13 amino acids. Trimming took 5 bases from V and 4 from J; bases not matched to a gene: 3. Here the CDR3 reads CAISQGAVTEAFF. The CDR3 DNA sequence: TGTGCCATCAGTCAGGGGGCTGTCACTGAAGCTTTCTTT.

This clone was recorded a few times. The rearrangement joins TRBV24-1 to TRBJ1-5, with a weak D call TRBD1 (5 bases). The CDR3 totals 13 residues. Trimming stripped 9 bases from V and 2 bases from J, with 10 bases between. Germline CDR1 reads KGHDR; CDR2 reads SFDVKD. This chain's CDR3 is CATQGRGNQPQHF. The CDR3 DNA reads TGTGCCACCCAGGGAAGGGGCAATCAGCCCCAGCATTTT.

The chain employs TRBV2 and TRBJ1-2, with D possibly matching TRBD1 (6 bases). This CDR3 spans 13 amino acids. Germline values: CDR1 SNHLY, CDR2 FYNNEI. Trimming took off 6 bases at V and 8 bases at J, with 16 bases between the two ends. This CDR3 reads CASRFGTPGGYTF. The CDR3 region has the DNA TGTGCCAGCAGGTTCGGGACACCGGGGGGCTACACCTTC.

This chain joins TRBV24-1 and TRBJ2-1, with 7 bases fitting TRBD2. Germline-derived CDR1 and CDR2 are KGHDR and SFDVKD. CDR3 length equals 17 residues. V shed 4 bases and J 0 bases; nucleotides not matched to a gene: 8. CDR3 sequence: CATSEPSSGASYNEQFF. CDR3 nucleotides: TGTGCCACCAGTGAGCCCTCTAGCGGAGCCTCCTACAATGAGCAGTTCTTC.

J is TRBJ2-7 and V is TRBV6-5; possibly TRBD1 for D (5 bases). The CDR3 sequence is 14 residues long. Germline CDR1 is MNHEY and CDR2 is SVGAGI. V was clipped by 2 bases and J by 1 base, with 9 bases between them. CDR3 in DNA: TGTGCCAGCAGTTACAACACAGGATCCTACGAGCAGTACTTC. This sequence encodes CASSYNTGSYEQYF.